The 27 T cell receptor beta chains given below trace back to one sample, sequenced in a study of shared clonotypes between healthy human individuals. Naive CD8 cells were CD45RO-negative, positively selected for CCR7, excluding terminally differentiated effector memory CD45RA+ cells. Sequenced by immunoSEQ multiplex PCR; TCRdb stores in-frame clones only, minus some. The sample records some 2,100,000 clones, under 95% being singletons. The sample comprised naive CD8+ T cells from PBMCs. The source is a man younger than 35 in good health. Some clones in this sample may be carry-over from other donors' samples.

The chain has TRBV7-8 and TRBJ2-3; tentatively, D is TRBD1 (6 bases). CDR3 length: 15 amino acids. V dropped 2 bases and J dropped 2 bases, with 11 bases sitting between them. CDR1 SGHVS and CDR2 FQNEAQ come from the germline V gene. CDR3 nucleotide sequence: TGTGCCAGCAGCTTAACGGACAGCTACACAGATACGCAGTATTTT. Amino acid sequence: CASSLTDSYTDTQYF.

This clone was counted between two and nine times. V is TRBV7-2 and J is TRBJ2-7; D is undetermined. Germline loops: CDR1 SGHTA, CDR2 FQGNSA. CDR3 length: 14 amino acids. Trimming left V 5 bases short and J 2 bases short, with 13 bases between. CDR3 loop: CASSTWTVAYEQYF. The CDR3 coding sequence is TGTGCCAGCAGCACCTGGACGGTTGCCTACGAGCAGTACTTC.

The chain carries TRBV18 and TRBJ2-7; TRBD1 matches 8 bases. Per the germline V gene, CDR1 is KGHSH and CDR2 is LQKENI. This CDR3 is built from 14 residues. Germline trimming cut 5 bases from V and 5 bases from J; bases unmatched to any gene: 8. In nucleotides, the CDR3 is TGTGCCAGCTCATTAATGGACAGGGCCCACGAGCAGTACTTC. It codes for CASSLMDRAHEQYF.

This chain connects TRBV10-3 to TRBJ2-7, with 7 bases fitting TRBD1. The CDR3 length is 13 residues. V dropped 10 bases and J dropped 2; count of bases not matched to a gene: 8. Germline CDR1 reads ENHRY; CDR2 reads SYGVKD. As DNA, the CDR3 is TGTGCCACTTTAGACCAGGGGGCCTACGAGCAGTACTTC. Its protein is CATLDQGAYEQYF.

The V gene is TRBV28, the J gene TRBJ2-7, with TRBD2 matching 10 bases. With V trimmed by 5 bases and J by 6 bases, 4 bases remained unmatched. The V gene's germline CDR1 is MDHEN and CDR2 SYDVKM. The CDR3 loop spans 13 amino acids. The CDR3 reads CASSQAGGAEQYF. CDR3 bases: TGTGCCAGCAGTCAAGCGGGAGGGGCCGAGCAGTACTTC.

This sequence joins TRBV5-1 and TRBJ2-2; D remains unclear. With 7 bases removed from V and 2 bases from J, the gap between germline ends came to 9 bases. Looked up from germline, CDR1 is SGHRS and CDR2 is YFSETQ. The CDR3 totals 13 residues. The CDR3 spells CASRPDNTGELFF. CDR3 nucleotides: TGCGCCAGCCGGCCAGATAACACCGGGGAGCTGTTTTTT. Complete variable domain (other parts from reference TRBV5-1 and TRBJ2-2): KAGVTQTPRYLIKTRGQQVTLSCSPISGHRSVSWYQQTPGQGLQFLFEYFSETQRNKGNFPGRFSGRQFSNSRSEMNVSTLELGDSALYLCASRPDNTGELFFGEGSRLTVL.

The chain is built from TRBV7-9 and TRBJ1-2; 9 positions match TRBD1. Germline V gives CDR1 SEHNR, CDR2 FQNEAQ (reference sequence). V lost 5 bases, J lost 4 bases, and 8 bases stayed unmatched. This CDR3 comprises 15 residues. The CDR3 bases are TGTGCCAGCAGCCTTAGCCCGGGACAGGGCTATGGCTACACCTTC. Its translation is CASSLSPGQGYGYTF.

This clone showed up just once. The chain uses TRBV14 and TRBJ1-1; TRBD1 might be the D (5 bases). Trimming cost V 0 bases and J 6 bases, with 11 bases left between them. From germline, CDR1 is SGHDN and CDR2 FVKESK. CDR3 size: 14 residues. CDR3: CASSQEGVLPEAFF. The CDR3 nucleotides are TGTGCCAGCAGCCAAGAAGGGGTGCTGCCTGAAGCTTTCTTT. Combining the CDR3 with reference TRBV14 and TRBJ1-1 gives the whole variable domain EAGVTQFPSHSVIEKGQTVTLRCDPISGHDNLYWYRRVMGKEIKFLLHFVKESKQDESGMPNNRFLAERTGGTYSTLKVQPAELEDSGVYFCASSQEGVLPEAFFGQGTRLTVV.

The V and J genes are TRBV27 and TRBJ2-3; 14 bases line up with TRBD2. Looked up from germline, CDR1 is MNHEY and CDR2 is SMNVEV (reference sequence). J was trimmed by 0 bases and V by 5 bases; bases with no gene match: 4. CDR3 length equals 17 residues. The CDR3 here is CASSVRLAGGSTDTQYF. The CDR3 DNA reads TGTGCCAGCAGTGTGAGACTAGCGGGAGGGAGCACAGATACGCAGTATTTT.

This clone is a singleton in its sample. The chain joins TRBV27 to TRBJ2-2; D is uncertain. V was clipped by 8 bases and J by 3 bases, with 7 bases between them. CDR3 length: 12 residues. Germline V gene lookup returns CDR1 MNHEY and CDR2 SMNVEV (reference sequence). The CDR3 here is CASGVYTGELFF. The CDR3 coding sequence is TGTGCCAGCGGGGTTTACACCGGGGAGCTGTTTTTT.

The V and J genes are TRBV14 and TRBJ2-7; 7 nucleotides match TRBD2. Germline CDR1 is SGHDN and CDR2 is FVKESK. V was clipped by 0 bases and J by 3 bases; unmatched bases: 2. This CDR3 is 14 amino acids long. CDR3 in DNA: TGTGCCAGCAGCCAAGACGGGGGGATCTACGAGCAGTACTTC. This translates into CASSQDGGIYEQYF.

Details on this clone: The sample has other DNA sequences that encode this CDR3 too. This rearrangement joins TRBV5-1 to TRBJ1-1; D not resolved. Between the trimmed V and J ends, which lost 0 bases and 4 bases, there was a span of 7 bases. The CDR3 length is 13 residues. The V gene's germline CDR1 is SGHRS and CDR2 YFSETQ. The DNA for the CDR3 is TGCGCCAGCAGCTTGGCCGAGGGCACTGAAGCTTTCTTT. Its translation is CASSLAEGTEAFF.

The V and J genes are TRBV27 and TRBJ1-1; possible D gene TRBD1, 5 bases. The germline V gene encodes CDR1 MNHEY and CDR2 SMNVEV (reference sequence). CDR3 length: 13 residues. V was pared by 3 bases and J by 5 bases, with 10 bases between. The CDR3 nucleotides read TGTGCCAGCAGTTTGGGGGGGGAAACTGAAGCTTTCTTT. Translating gives CASSLGGETEAFF.

The chain combines TRBV4-1 with TRBJ2-7; the D gene could be TRBD1 or TRBD2 (6 bases each). V dropped 4 bases and J dropped 2 bases, with 27 bases sitting between them. Germline V gene data show CDR1 as MGHRA and CDR2 as YSYEKL. The CDR3 spans 19 residues. The CDR3 nucleotides are TGCGCCAGCAGCCTAAGTCCCCCGGGACATGTCGGCGGGGCCTACGAGCAGTACTTC. This sequence encodes CASSLSPPGHVGGAYEQYF.

The chain is built from TRBV27 and TRBJ2-4; 11 bases match TRBD1. Germline V gives CDR1 MNHEY, CDR2 SMNVEV (reference sequence). The CDR3 is 15 residues long. The V segment lost 6 bases and the J segment 5 bases; nucleotides outside the gene matches: 6. Here the CDR3 reads CASRMDRGRENIQYF. As DNA, the CDR3 is TGTGCCAGCAGGATGGACAGGGGGCGAGAAAACATTCAGTACTTC.

This sequence joins TRBV28 and TRBJ2-7; D unresolved. Germline lookup yields CDR1 MDHEN and CDR2 SYDVKM. Deletions cut 7 bases from V and 3 bases from J, with 13 bases between. The CDR3 extends over 13 amino acids. The CDR3 nucleotides read TGTGCCAGCACCAAACGGTTTGTCTACGAGCAGTACTTC. Its translation: CASTKRFVYEQYF.

This clone appeared a few times. CDR3 protein: CASSDSQGGWSNQPQHF. CDR3 bases: TGTGCCAGCAGTGATTCCCAGGGGGGTTGGAGCAATCAGCCCCAGCATTTT. The J gene is TRBJ1-5, the V gene TRBV25-1; the match to TRBD1 covers 7 bases. Germline loops: CDR1 MGHDK, CDR2 SYGVNS. This CDR3 has 17 residues. V lost 3 bases and J lost 1; bases outside the gene matches: 9.

The chain joins TRBV4-2 to TRBJ2-3; 11 bases fit TRBD2. Germline assignment: CDR1 LGHNA and CDR2 YNFKEQ. V lost 6 bases and J lost 4; bases outside the gene matches: 6. CDR3 length: 15 amino acids. This CDR3 is CASRFTSGRPDTQYF. In nucleotides, the CDR3 is TGTGCCAGCAGGTTCACTAGCGGGAGACCAGATACGCAGTATTTT.

The chain combines TRBV29-1 with TRBJ1-6, with TRBD1 matching over 9 bases. This CDR3 comprises 13 residues. V shed 7 bases and J 8 bases; nucleotides not matched to a gene: 6. Germline lookup yields CDR1 SQVTM and CDR2 ANQGSEA. The CDR3 DNA follows: TGCAGCGGTGACAGGGGGGACCATTCACCCCTCCACTTT. Translation gives CSGDRGDHSPLHF.

The chain uses TRBV6-6 and TRBJ2-7, with D perhaps TRBD1 (6 bases). Trimming took off 9 bases at V and 1 base at J, with 13 bases between the two ends. The CDR3 length is 13 residues. In germline, CDR1 is MNHNY, CDR2 SVGAGI (reference sequence). The CDR3: CARPGTPSYEQYF. CDR3 coding DNA: TGTGCCAGACCCGGGACACCATCCTACGAGCAGTACTTC.

The chain has TRBV28 and TRBJ2-3; a weak D match, TRBD2 (10 bases). Germline V CDR1 and CDR2: MDHEN, SYDVKM. The CDR3 consists of 16 residues. Trimming stripped 5 bases from V and 3 bases from J, with 18 bases between. This chain's CDR3 is CASSITSGTGTDTQYF. DNA for the CDR3: TGTGCCAGCAGTATAACTAGCGGGACAGGGACAGATACGCAGTATTTT.

The sample holds one count of this clone. This chain links TRBV6-1 with TRBJ1-1; TRBD1 might be the D (5 bases). The CDR3 is 15 residues long. The V gene's germline CDR1 is MNHNS and CDR2 SASEGT. V was cut by 2 bases and J by 5 bases, with 15 bases left in between. The CDR3: CASSESAGARTEAFF. The CDR3 region has the DNA TGTGCCAGCAGTGAATCGGCTGGGGCGAGGACTGAAGCTTTCTTT.

The rearrangement joins TRBV4-1 to TRBJ2-2; D may match TRBD1 or TRBD2 (6 bases each). This CDR3 is built from 16 residues. From germline, CDR1 is MGHRA and CDR2 YSYEKL. Trimming shortened V by 4 bases and J by 6 bases, and 18 bases separated the two germline ends. The CDR3 DNA follows: TGCGCCAGCAGCCCCCCACTGGGGGGCGCACCCGGGGAGCTGTTTTTT. Translation: CASSPPLGGAPGELFF.

This chain connects TRBV10-3 to TRBJ2-7, with 7 positions matching TRBD1. Germline CDR1 ENHRY, CDR2 SYGVKD. V was clipped by 3 bases and J by 2 bases; unmatched bases: 10. The CDR3 has 16 residues. CDR3 bases: TGTGCCATCAGTGACACTCCCGGGACAGATACCTACGAGCAGTACTTC. This sequence encodes CAISDTPGTDTYEQYF.

This clone has more than one count but fewer than ten. The chain couples TRBV19 to TRBJ2-2, with TRBD2 matching over 7 bases. V lost 8 bases, J lost 6 bases, and 12 bases stayed unmatched. This CDR3 is built from 15 residues. CDR1 and CDR2 from the germline V gene are LNHDA and SQIVND (reference sequence). The CDR3 DNA sequence: TGTGCCAGTGTTTGGGATCGCGGGAGCCCCGGGGAGCTGTTTTTT. Translating it yields CASVWDRGSPGELFF.

This clone was observed once. Different DNA sequences within this sample yield the same CDR3. The chain carries TRBV9 and TRBJ2-2, with D tentatively TRBD1 or TRBD2 (5 bases each). The CDR3 length is 14 residues. The V end was cut by 0 bases, the J end by 5 bases, with 8 bases between. CDR1 and CDR2 from the germline V gene are SGDLS and YYNGEE. CDR3 protein: CASSVGGDTGELFF. CDR3 bases: TGTGCCAGCAGCGTAGGAGGGGATACCGGGGAGCTGTTTTTT.

The CDR3 DNA is TGTGCCAGCAGCGAGTGGCGGACATATGGCTACACCTTC. This encodes CASSEWRTYGYTF. V gene TRBV9 combines with J gene TRBJ1-2, with a possible D match to TRBD1 (5 bases). The germline V gene encodes CDR1 SGDLS and CDR2 YYNGEE. The CDR3 consists of 13 residues. The germline V and J ends were trimmed by 3 bases and 5 bases, with 11 bases remaining between them.